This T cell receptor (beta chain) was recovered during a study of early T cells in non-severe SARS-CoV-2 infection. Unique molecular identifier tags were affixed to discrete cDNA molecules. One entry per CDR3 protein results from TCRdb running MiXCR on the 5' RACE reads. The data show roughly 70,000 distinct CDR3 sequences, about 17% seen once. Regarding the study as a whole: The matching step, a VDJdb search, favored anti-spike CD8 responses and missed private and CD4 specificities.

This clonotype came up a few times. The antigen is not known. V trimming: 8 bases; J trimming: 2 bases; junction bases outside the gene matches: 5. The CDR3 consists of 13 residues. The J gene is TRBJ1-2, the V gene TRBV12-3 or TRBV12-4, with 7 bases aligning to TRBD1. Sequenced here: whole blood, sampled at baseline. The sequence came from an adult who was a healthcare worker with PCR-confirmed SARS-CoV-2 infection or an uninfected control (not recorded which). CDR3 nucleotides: TGTGCCAGCCAAGAGACAGGGAACTATGGCTACACCTTC. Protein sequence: CASQETGNYGYTF.